This paragraph reports one T cell receptor beta chain. No antigen is known for it. Per the germline V gene, CDR1 is SGHRS and CDR2 is YFSETQ. The CDR3 contains 14 residues. The data stem from a study of T cells expressing NK-cell markers. Whole-study results and caveats: These clonotypes additionally ranked first within the CD3+CD56-NKG2C+ fraction of a few donors.

Each CDR3 protein gets one entry in TCRdb, which reprocessed the 5' RACE reads and gives no DNA. The table for this sample gives some 600,000 distinct CDR3 sequences. The chain links TRBV5-1 to TRBJ2-1; TCRdb's D gene call, TRBD2, goes unchecked for lack of DNA. Input material: blood T cells: a sorted CD56 or NKG2C T cell subset, CD4+ or CD8+ T cells, or bulk PBMC T cells (not recorded which). The receptor was derived from a man younger than 30 in good health. CDR3 protein: CASGGGHTNNEQFF.